The entry that follows covers one T cell receptor (beta chain) sequence. What it binds is not known. This sample was included in a study of shared clonotypes between healthy human individuals. Whole-study results and caveats: Non-shared clonotypes showed lower generation probabilities than clonotypes common to all four donors.

Trimming removed 0 bases at V and 4 bases at J, with 12 bases between. This CDR3 has 15 amino acids. Germline CDR1 LGHNA, CDR2 YSLEER. Assay used: immunoSEQ multiplex PCR; TCRdb lists only in-frame clones, some missing. In the table there are over a million clones, over 95% of which are singletons. The chain combines TRBV4-3 with TRBJ1-2; no clear D gene. The sample comprised naive CD4+ T cells sorted from blood. Described subset: CD45RA+ positively selected. The sequence was collected from a man aged 30-40 years in good health. The CDR3 reads CASSQDVVSFYGYTF. CDR3 nucleotide sequence: TGCGCCAGCAGCCAAGATGTTGTGTCATTCTATGGCTACACCTTC.